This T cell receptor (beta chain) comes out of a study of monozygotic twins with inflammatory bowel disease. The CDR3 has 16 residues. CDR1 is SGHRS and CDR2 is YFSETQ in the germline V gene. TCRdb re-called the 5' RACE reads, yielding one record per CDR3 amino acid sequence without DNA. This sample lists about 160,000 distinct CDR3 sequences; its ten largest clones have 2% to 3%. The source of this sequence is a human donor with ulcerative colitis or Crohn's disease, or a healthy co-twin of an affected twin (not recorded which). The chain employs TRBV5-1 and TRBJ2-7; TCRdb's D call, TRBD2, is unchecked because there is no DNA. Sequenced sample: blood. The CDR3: CASSLGLAGRNYEQYF.